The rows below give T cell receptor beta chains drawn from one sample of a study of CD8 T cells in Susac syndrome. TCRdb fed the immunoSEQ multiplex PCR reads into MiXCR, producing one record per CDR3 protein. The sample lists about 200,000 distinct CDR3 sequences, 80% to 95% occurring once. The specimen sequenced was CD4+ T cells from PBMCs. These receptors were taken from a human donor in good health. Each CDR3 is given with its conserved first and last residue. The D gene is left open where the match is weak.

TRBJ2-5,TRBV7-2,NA,CASSLVRETQYF
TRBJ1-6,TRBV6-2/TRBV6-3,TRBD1,CASSSPGQGRRSPLHF
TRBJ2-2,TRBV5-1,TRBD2,CASGLSGGGLLRELFF
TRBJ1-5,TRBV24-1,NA,CATSQAGINQPQHF
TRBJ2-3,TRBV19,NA,CASSIGPWDTQYF
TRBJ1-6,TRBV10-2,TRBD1,CASSGGTANSPLHF
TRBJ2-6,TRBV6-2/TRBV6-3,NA,CASAPVTSGANVLTF
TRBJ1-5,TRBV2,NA,CASSLGRAQPQHF
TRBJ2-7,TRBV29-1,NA,CSVEDEKTYEQYF
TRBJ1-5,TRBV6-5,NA,CASSRKGESQHF
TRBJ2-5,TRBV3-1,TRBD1,CASSQTPGGWYF
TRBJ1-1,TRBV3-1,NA,CASSQARNTEAFF
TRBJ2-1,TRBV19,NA,CASSLPYNEQFF
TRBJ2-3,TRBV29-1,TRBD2,CSVDGGGARTDTQYF
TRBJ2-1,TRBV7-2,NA,CASSLIFAGNEQFF
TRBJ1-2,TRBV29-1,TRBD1,CSVERGGQGAYGYTF
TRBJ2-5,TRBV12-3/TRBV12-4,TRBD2,CASRGGTSPLTQYF
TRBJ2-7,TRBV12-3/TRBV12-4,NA,CASSTPGPLNYEQYF
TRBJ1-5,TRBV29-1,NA,CSASWPNQPQHF
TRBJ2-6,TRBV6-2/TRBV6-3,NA,CASSYTPGGLVLTF
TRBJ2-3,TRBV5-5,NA,CASSSHRDTQYF
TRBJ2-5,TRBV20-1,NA,CSARAYQETQYF
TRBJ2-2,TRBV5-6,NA,CASSLGPANTGELFF
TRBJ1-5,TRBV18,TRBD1,CASSLGTGGGGNQPQHF
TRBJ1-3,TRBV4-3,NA,CASSQGGSENTIYF
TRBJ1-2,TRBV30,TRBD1,CAWSVWTGSSYTF
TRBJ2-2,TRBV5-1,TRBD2,CASGGGTNTGELFF
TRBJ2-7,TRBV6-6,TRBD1,CASRWDRGEFYEQYF
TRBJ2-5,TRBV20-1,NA,CSVAPTQYF
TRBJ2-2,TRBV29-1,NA,CSVGAGNTGELFF
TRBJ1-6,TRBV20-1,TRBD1,CSAPEGARNSPLHF
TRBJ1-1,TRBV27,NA,CASSPGVGGARTEAFF
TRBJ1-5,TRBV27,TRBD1,CASSLSGTGPNQPQHF
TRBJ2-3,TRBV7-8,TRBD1,CASSPGRDRGTDTQYF
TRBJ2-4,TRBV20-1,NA,CSAGSVGGGKNIQYF
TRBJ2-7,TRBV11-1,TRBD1,CASSFGQASYEQYF
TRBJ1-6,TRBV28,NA,CASSFRSPLHF
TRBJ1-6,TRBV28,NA,CASSSLSGSYNSPLHF
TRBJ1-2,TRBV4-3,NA,CASSQDLGAGYTF
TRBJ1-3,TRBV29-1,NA,CSAGEGGNTIYF
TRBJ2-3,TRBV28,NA,CASSLGGGPSTDTQYF
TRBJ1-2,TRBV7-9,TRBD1,CASRAGTGEFYGYTF
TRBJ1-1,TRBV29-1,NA,CSVGVQSWGVTEAFF
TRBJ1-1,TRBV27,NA,CASRGLMNTEAFF
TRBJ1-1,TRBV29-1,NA,CSVGGRAMEEAFF
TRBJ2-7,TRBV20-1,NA,CSAFRVYSSYEQYF
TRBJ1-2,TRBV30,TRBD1,CAWSPGQGPANYGYTF
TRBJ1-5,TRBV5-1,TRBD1,CASSVRTGSVRNQPQHF
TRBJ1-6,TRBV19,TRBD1,CASKGGGQGYSPLHF